This T cell receptor (beta chain) was recorded in a study of T cells in Graves' hyperthyroidism and ophthalmopathy. The CDR3 totals 15 residues. V dropped 4 bases and J dropped 2 bases, with 15 bases sitting between them. CDR1 and CDR2 from the germline V gene are SNHLY and FYNNEI. TCR beta CDR3 regions were amplified from RNA. A first-round RT-PCR of the TCR CDR3 used the HTBI primer set. Using its own MiXCR run on the multiplex PCR reads, TCRdb lists one record per CDR3 protein. The sample carries some 600,000 distinct CDR3 sequences, about 43% recorded once. Sequencing was carried out using peripheral blood or thyroid tissue (not recorded which). The chain couples TRBV2 to TRBJ2-7, with D perhaps TRBD1 (5 bases). The source is a woman younger than 30 with Graves' hyperthyroidism. The CDR3 here is CASSVSTDTTYEQYF. The CDR3 DNA follows: TGTGCCAGCAGTGTTTCGACAGATACAACCTACGAGCAGTACTTC. The full variable domain, with the rest looked up from reference TRBV2 and TRBJ2-7, is EPEVTQTPSHQVTQMGQEVILRCVPISNHLYFYWYRQILGQKVEFLVSFYNNEISEKSEIFDDQFSVERPDGSNFTLKIRSTKLEDSAMYFCASSVSTDTTYEQYFGPGTRLTVT.